This T cell receptor (beta chain) is from a study of blood T cell repertoires in COVID-19. Study information: Both acute and convalescent COVID-19 samples were obtained from the United States, Italy and Spain. Nucleic acid was either cDNA or gDNA, and it came from T cells, B-cell-depleted T cells, or PBMCs.

Using immunoSEQ multiplex PCR, the repertoire was profiled, and TCRdb retains in-frame clones only, with some absent. The table includes about 240,000 clones, 70% to 90% detected once. The CDR3 runs 16 residues. V lost 0 bases, J lost 1 base, and 13 bases lay in between. CDR1 is SGHTA, CDR2 FQGNSA, per germline. The rearrangement links TRBV7-2 to TRBJ2-7, with D perhaps matching TRBD2 (6 bases). The TCR was taken from an older woman with active or convalescent COVID-19. Sequencing was done on a sample of peripheral blood. The CDR3 sequence: CASSLAGGEMSYEQYF. CDR3 DNA sequence: TGTGCCAGCAGCTTAGCTGGAGGGGAAATGTCCTACGAGCAGTACTTC.